This T cell receptor (beta chain) was profiled in a study of shared clonotypes between healthy human individuals. Memory CD4+ cells were the fraction left after CD45RA+ naive selection. For every subset, genomic DNA was evenly distributed across several immunoSEQ plates. Libraries were prepared by immunoSEQ multiplex PCR; TCRdb keeps only in-frame clonotypes and omits some of them. The sample carries some 2,500,000 clones, 80% to 95% recorded once. V was clipped by 4 bases and J by 5 bases; unmatched bases: 3. Germline CDR1 reads SGHDN; CDR2 reads FVKESK. CDR3 length equals 15 residues. Worth noting for this clone: What it binds is not known.

Study outcomes and limitations: In contrast to clonotypes shared by all four donors, non-shared clonotypes had lower generation probabilities. Donors were few, which limited the genetic and exposure-history diversity represented.

The sequence was collected from a man younger than 30 in good health. Some clones in this sample may be carry-over from other donors' samples. Input material: naive CD4+ T cells from PBMCs. As to subset: CD45RA+ positively selected. The J gene is TRBJ2-1, the V gene TRBV14; 12 bases match TRBD2. The CDR3 DNA reads as TGTGCCAGCAGCCGGGGACTAGCGGGTAACAATGAGCAGTTCTTC. This translates into CASSRGLAGNNEQFF.